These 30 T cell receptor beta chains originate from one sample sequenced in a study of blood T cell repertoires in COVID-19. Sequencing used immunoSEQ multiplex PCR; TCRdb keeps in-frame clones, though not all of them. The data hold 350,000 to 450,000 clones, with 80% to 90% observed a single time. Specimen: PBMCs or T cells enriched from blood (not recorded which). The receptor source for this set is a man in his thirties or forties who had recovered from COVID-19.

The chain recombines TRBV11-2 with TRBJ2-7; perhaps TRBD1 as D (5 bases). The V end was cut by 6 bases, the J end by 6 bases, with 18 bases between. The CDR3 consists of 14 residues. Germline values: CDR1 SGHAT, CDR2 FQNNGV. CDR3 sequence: CASSSTAGLVEQYF. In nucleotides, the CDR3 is TGTGCCAGCAGTTCAACGGCAGGGTTAGTCGAGCAGTACTTC.

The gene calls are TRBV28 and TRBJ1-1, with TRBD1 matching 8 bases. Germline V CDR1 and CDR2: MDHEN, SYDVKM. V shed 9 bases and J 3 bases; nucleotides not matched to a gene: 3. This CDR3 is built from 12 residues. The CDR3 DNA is TGTGCCAGTGACAGGGGTTACACTGAAGCTTTCTTT. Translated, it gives CASDRGYTEAFF.

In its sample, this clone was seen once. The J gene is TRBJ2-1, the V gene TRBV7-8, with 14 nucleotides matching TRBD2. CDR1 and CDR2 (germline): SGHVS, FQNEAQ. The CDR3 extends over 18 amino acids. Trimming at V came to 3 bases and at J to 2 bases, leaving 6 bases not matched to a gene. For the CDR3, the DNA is TGTGCCAGCAGCTTGGGACTAGCGGGAGTAGGGACCTACAATGAGCAGTTCTTC. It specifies CASSLGLAGVGTYNEQFF.

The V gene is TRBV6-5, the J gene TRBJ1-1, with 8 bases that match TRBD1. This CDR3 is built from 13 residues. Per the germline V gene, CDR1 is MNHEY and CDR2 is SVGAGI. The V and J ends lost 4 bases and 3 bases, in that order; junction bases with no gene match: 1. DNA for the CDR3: TGTGCCAGCAGTTTGGACAGGGACACTGAAGCTTTCTTT. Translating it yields CASSLDRDTEAFF.

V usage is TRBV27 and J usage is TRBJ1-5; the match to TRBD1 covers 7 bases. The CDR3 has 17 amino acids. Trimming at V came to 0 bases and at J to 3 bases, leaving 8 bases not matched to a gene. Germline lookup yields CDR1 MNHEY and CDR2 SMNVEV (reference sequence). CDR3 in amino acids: CASSLSLLTGHNQPQHF. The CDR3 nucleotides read TGTGCCAGCAGTTTATCCCTTCTGACAGGGCACAATCAGCCCCAGCATTTT.

The CDR3 region is CASTDGTTYEQYF. For the CDR3, the DNA is TGTGCCAGCACCGATGGAACTACCTACGAGCAGTACTTC. The V and J genes are TRBV12-3 or TRBV12-4 and TRBJ2-7; D not certain. The CDR3 consists of 13 residues. The V gene lost 7 bases and the J gene lost 2 bases, with 12 bases spanning the gap.

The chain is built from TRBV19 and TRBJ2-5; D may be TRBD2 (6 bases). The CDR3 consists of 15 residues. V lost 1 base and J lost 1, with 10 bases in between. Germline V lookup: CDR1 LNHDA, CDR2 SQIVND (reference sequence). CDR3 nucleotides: TGTGCCAGTAGTATAGGGCTAGCGACCCAAGAGACCCAGTACTTC. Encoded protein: CASSIGLATQETQYF.

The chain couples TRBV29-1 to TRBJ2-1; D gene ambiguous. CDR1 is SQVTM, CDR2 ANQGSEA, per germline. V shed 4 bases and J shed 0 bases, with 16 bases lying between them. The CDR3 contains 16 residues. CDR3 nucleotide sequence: TGCAGCGTTGTACTTCCCCCAGCGAGCTCCTACAATGAGCAGTTCTTC. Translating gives CSVVLPPASSYNEQFF.

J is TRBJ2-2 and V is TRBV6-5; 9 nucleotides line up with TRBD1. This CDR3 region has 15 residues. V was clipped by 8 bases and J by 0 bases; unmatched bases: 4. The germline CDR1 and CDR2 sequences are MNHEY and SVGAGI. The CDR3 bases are TGTGCCAGCGCTTGGGACAGGGCGAACACCGGGGAGCTGTTTTTT. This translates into CASAWDRANTGELFF.

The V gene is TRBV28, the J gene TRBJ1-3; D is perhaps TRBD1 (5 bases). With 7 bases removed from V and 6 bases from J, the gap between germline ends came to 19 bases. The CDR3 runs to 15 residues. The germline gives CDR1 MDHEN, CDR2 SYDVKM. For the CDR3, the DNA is TGTGCCAGCAAGACCCCTGCAACAGGCGAAAACACCATATATTTT. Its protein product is CASKTPATGENTIYF.

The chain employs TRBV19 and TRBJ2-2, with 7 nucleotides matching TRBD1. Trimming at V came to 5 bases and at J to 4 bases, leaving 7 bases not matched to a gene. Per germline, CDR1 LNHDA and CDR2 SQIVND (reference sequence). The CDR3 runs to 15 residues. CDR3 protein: CASSFVDRLTGELFF. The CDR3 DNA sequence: TGTGCCAGTAGTTTTGTGGACAGGCTCACCGGGGAGCTGTTTTTT.

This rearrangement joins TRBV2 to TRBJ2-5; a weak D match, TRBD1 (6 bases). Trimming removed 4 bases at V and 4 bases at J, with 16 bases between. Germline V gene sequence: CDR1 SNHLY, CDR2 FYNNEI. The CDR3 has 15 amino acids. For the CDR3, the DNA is TGTGCCAGCAGTGTTTACATCAGGGGCGGAGAGACCCAGTACTTC. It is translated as CASSVYIRGGETQYF.

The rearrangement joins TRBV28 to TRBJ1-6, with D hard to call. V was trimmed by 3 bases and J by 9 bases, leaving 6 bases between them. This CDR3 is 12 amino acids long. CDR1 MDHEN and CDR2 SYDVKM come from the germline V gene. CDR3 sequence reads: CASSLRVSPLHF. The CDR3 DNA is TGTGCCAGCAGTTTGAGGGTTTCACCCCTCCACTTT.

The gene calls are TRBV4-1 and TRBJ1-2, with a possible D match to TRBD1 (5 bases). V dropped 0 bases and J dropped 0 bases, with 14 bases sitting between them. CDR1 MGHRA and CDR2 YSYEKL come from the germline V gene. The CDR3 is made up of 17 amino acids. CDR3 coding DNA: TGCGCCAGCAGCCAAGATTCGAGACAGAGACCTAACTATGGCTACACCTTC. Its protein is CASSQDSRQRPNYGYTF.

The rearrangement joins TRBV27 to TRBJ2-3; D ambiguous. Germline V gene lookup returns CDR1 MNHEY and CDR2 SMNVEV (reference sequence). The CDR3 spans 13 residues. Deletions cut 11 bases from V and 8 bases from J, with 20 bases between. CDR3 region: CASRAHQGGTQYF. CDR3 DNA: TGTGCCTCCCGAGCACACCAAGGCGGTACGCAGTATTTT.

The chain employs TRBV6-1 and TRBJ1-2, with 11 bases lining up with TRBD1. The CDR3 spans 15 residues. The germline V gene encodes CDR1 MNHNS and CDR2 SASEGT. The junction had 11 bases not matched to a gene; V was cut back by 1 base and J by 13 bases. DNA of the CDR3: TGTGCCAGCAGTGAAGAGGGACAGGGGGAAGAATTCGGCACCTTC. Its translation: CASSEEGQGEEFGTF.

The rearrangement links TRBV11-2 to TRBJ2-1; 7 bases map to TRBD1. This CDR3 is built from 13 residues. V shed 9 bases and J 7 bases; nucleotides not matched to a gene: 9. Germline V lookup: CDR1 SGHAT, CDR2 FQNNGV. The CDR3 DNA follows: TGTGCCAGTCGACGGACAGGCCAAAATGAGCAGTTCTTC. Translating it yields CASRRTGQNEQFF.

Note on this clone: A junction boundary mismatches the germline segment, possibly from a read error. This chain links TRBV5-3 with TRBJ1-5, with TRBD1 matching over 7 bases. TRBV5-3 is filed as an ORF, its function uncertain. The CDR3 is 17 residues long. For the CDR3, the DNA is TGTGTCAGAAGCCCGGGAGGGGGCAGGGGGAGCAATCAGCCCCAGCATTTT. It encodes CVRSPGGGRGSNQPQHF.

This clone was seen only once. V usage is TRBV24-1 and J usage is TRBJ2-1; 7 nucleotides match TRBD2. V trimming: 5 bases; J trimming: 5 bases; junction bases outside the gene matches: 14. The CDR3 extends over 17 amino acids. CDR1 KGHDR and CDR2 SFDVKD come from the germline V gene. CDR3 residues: CATSAQAPGTKDNEQFF. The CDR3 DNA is TGTGCCACCAGTGCACAGGCACCCGGGACTAAAGACAATGAGCAGTTCTTC.

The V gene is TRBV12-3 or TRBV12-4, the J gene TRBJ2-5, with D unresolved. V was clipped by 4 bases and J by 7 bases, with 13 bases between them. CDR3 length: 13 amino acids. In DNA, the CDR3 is TGTGCCAGCAGTTCCATCCCCTCGGGGACCCAGTACTTC. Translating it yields CASSSIPSGTQYF.

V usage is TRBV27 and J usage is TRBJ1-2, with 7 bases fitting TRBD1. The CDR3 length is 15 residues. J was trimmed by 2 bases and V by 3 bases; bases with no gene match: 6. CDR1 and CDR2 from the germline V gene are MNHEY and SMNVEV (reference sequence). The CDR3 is CASSFTTGPNYGYTF. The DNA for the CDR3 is TGTGCCAGCAGTTTCACGACAGGGCCCAACTATGGCTACACCTTC.

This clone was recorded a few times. CDR3 in DNA: TGTGCCTGGAGTACCATACAGGGAACTAATGAAAAACTGTTTTTT. Translating gives CAWSTIQGTNEKLFF. The chain employs TRBV30 and TRBJ1-4, with D possibly being TRBD1 (6 bases). Between the trimmed V and J ends, which lost 2 bases and 1 base, there was a span of 11 bases. Germline assignment: CDR1 GTSNPN and CDR2 SVGIG (reference sequence). CDR3 length: 15 residues.

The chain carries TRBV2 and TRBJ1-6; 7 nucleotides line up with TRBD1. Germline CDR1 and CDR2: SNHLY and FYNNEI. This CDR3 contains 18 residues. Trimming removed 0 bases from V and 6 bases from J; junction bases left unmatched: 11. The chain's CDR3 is CASSEAPFGQAPNSPLHF. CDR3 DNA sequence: TGTGCCAGCAGTGAAGCGCCGTTTGGACAGGCGCCTAATTCACCCCTCCACTTT.

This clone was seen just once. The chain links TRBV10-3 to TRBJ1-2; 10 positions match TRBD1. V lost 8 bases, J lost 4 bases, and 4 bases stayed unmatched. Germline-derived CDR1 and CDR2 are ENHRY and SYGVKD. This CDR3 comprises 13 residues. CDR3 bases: TGTGCCATCTTTAGGGACAGGGGCTATGGCTACACCTTC. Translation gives CAIFRDRGYGYTF.

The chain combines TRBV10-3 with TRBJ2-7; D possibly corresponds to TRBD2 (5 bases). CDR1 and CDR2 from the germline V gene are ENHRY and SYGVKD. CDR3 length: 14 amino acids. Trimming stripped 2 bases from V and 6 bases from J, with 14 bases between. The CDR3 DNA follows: TGTGCCATCAGTGAGGTTGAAGGGCGGGTCGAGCAGTACTTC. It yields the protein CAISEVEGRVEQYF.

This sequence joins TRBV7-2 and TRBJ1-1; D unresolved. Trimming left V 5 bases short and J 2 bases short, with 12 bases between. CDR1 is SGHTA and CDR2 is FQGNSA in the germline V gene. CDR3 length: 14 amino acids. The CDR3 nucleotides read TGTGCCAGCAGCCAATTCTCTGGCAACACTGAAGCTTTCTTT. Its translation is CASSQFSGNTEAFF.

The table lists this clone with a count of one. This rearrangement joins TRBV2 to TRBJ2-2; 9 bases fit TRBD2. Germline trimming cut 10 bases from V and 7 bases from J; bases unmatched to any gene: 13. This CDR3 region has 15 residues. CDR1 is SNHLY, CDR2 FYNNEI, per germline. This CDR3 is CATILAGEIGGELFF. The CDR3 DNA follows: TGTGCCACCATTTTAGCGGGAGAAATAGGCGGGGAGCTGTTTTTT.

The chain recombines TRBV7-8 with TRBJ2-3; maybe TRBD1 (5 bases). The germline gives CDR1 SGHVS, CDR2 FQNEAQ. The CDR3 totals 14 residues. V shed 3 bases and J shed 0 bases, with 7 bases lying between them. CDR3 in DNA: TGTGCCAGCAGCTTGACAGTAAGCACAGATACGCAGTATTTT. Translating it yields CASSLTVSTDTQYF.

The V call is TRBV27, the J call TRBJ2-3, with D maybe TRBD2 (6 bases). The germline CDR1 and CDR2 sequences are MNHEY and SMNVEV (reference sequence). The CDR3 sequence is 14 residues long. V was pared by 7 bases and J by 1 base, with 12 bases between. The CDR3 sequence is CASKGRERTDTQYF. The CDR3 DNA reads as TGTGCCAGCAAGGGGCGGGAACGCACAGATACGCAGTATTTT.

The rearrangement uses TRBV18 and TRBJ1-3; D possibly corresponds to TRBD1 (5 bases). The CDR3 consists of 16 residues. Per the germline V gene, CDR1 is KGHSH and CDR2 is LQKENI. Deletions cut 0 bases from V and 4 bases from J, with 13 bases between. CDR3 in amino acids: CASSPPAGSPGNTIYF. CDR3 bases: TGTGCCAGCTCACCACCGGCAGGGTCTCCGGGAAACACCATATATTTT. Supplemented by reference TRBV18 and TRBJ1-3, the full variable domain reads NAGVMQNPRHLVRRRGQEARLRCSPMKGHSHVYWYRQLPEEGLKFMVYLQKENIIDESGMPKERFSAEFPKEGPSILRIQQVVRGDSAAYFCASSPPAGSPGNTIYFGEGSWLTVV.